The T cell receptor (beta chain) described here comes from a study of blood T cell repertoires in COVID-19. As for the study in general: The United States, Italy and Spain were the sources of the acute and convalescent COVID-19 samples. In each case, the material was cDNA or gDNA derived from T cells, B-cell-depleted T cells, or PBMCs.

Germline CDR1 is SGHDT and CDR2 is YYEEEE. The CDR3 totals 13 residues. The germline V and J ends were trimmed by 0 bases and 5 bases, with 6 bases remaining between them. Sequencing was performed with immunoSEQ multiplex PCR; in TCRdb, only in-frame clones are kept and a portion is missing. This table has 35,000 to 45,000 clones, 70% to 90% appearing once. The source of this sequence is a human donor in a cohort sampled during active COVID-19. The sequenced sample consisted of peripheral blood. The V gene is TRBV5-6, the J gene TRBJ2-4; D is unresolved. The CDR3: CASSLVGENIQYF. As DNA, the CDR3 is TGTGCCAGCAGCTTGGTCGGTGAAAACATTCAGTACTTC.